These 16 T cell receptor beta chains were all obtained from the same sample, sequenced in a study of CD8 T cells in Susac syndrome. RNA amounts of 0.5 to 1 ug underwent reverse transcription with random hexamers. A single record per CDR3 protein comes from TCRdb applying MiXCR to the immunoSEQ multiplex PCR reads. The sample contains about 190,000 distinct CDR3 sequences, approximately 96% of which appear only once. The sample comprised CD4+ T cells from PBMCs. The receptors originated from a human donor with Susac syndrome.

V gene TRBV6-5 combines with J gene TRBJ1-5, with D possibly matching TRBD1 (5 bases). Per germline, CDR1 MNHEY and CDR2 SVGAGI. Trimming stripped 6 bases from V and 4 bases from J, with 16 bases between. There are 15 residues in the CDR3. The CDR3 DNA reads TGTGCCAGCAGGCCTGATTGGGACGGAAATCAGCCCCAGCATTTT. Protein product: CASRPDWDGNQPQHF.

V usage is TRBV7-8 and J usage is TRBJ1-1; weak D call: TRBD1 (6 bases). Germline CDR1 reads SGHVS; CDR2 reads FQNEAQ. V was pared by 5 bases and J by 5 bases, with 15 bases between. The CDR3 length is 14 residues. The CDR3 here is CASSQVGGLTEAFF. The CDR3 coding sequence is TGTGCCAGCAGCCAGGTGGGGGGCTTGACTGAAGCTTTCTTT. Combining the CDR3 with reference TRBV7-8 and TRBJ1-1 gives the whole variable domain GAGVSQSPRYKVAKRGQDVALRCDPISGHVSLFWYQQALGQGPEFLTYFQNEAQLDKSGLPSDRFFAERPEGSVSTLKIQRTQQEDSAVYLCASSQVGGLTEAFFGQGTRLTVV.

As DNA, the CDR3 is TGCGCCAGCAGCTTGCCTAGCGCCAATGAGCAGTTCTTC. Protein sequence: CASSLPSANEQFF. V gene TRBV5-1 combines with J gene TRBJ2-1; D possibly corresponds to TRBD2 (6 bases). CDR1 SGHRS and CDR2 YFSETQ come from the germline V gene. Trimming took off 1 base at V and 6 bases at J, with 8 bases between the two ends. The CDR3 is 13 residues long.

The V gene is TRBV4-2, the J gene TRBJ1-3, with D perhaps TRBD1 (5 bases). The V and J ends lost 0 bases and 8 bases respectively, with 8 bases between them. The CDR3 consists of 13 residues. CDR1 is LGHNA, CDR2 YNFKEQ, per germline. CDR3 sequence: CASSQDKGYTIYF. For the CDR3, the DNA is TGTGCCAGCAGCCAAGATAAGGGGTACACCATATATTTT.

The gene calls are TRBV18 and TRBJ2-5, with D possibly TRBD1 on 5 matching bases. With 4 bases removed from V and 6 bases from J, the gap between germline ends came to 15 bases. The CDR3 loop spans 14 amino acids. Per germline, CDR1 KGHSH and CDR2 LQKENI. Written as DNA, the CDR3 is TGTGCCAGCTCACTATCAGGGTCGGGCAAGACCCAGTACTTC. It translates to CASSLSGSGKTQYF.

This rearrangement joins TRBV12-3 or TRBV12-4 to TRBJ2-5, with 9 bases aligning to TRBD1. V trimming: 6 bases; J trimming: 2 bases; junction bases outside the gene matches: 10. The CDR3 is 16 residues long. CDR3 sequence reads: CASSSLGQGRQETQYF. The CDR3 DNA reads TGTGCCAGCAGCTCCCTCGGACAGGGGCGGCAAGAGACCCAGTACTTC.

This rearrangement joins TRBV5-4 to TRBJ2-5; 10 nucleotides agree with TRBD1. The germline V gene encodes CDR1 SGHNT and CDR2 YYREEE (reference sequence). Germline trimming cut 4 bases from V and 4 bases from J; bases unmatched to any gene: 4. This CDR3 contains 14 residues. CDR3 in amino acids: CASSRQGARETQYF. The CDR3 DNA sequence: TGTGCCAGCAGCCGACAGGGGGCGAGAGAGACCCAGTACTTC.

The chain recombines TRBV27 with TRBJ2-7; D may be TRBD2 (5 bases). The CDR3 spans 12 residues. Germline V lookup: CDR1 MNHEY, CDR2 SMNVEV (reference sequence). V gave up 6 bases and J gave up 5 bases, with 11 bases separating them. The CDR3 region has the DNA TGTGCCAGCAGAGACGGAGCGGACGAGCAGTACTTC. Translating gives CASRDGADEQYF.

This chain links TRBV6-2 or TRBV6-3 with TRBJ1-6, with 8 bases identical to TRBD1. This CDR3 spans 15 amino acids. CDR1 and CDR2 from the germline V gene are MNHEY and SVGEGT. With V trimmed by 2 bases and J by 5 bases, 2 bases remained unmatched. The CDR3 bases are TGTGCCAGCAGTTACGTGGGACAGGATAATTCACCCCTCCACTTT. Encoded protein: CASSYVGQDNSPLHF.

J is TRBJ2-5 and V is TRBV12-3 or TRBV12-4, with 7 bases aligning to TRBD2. Trimming took 4 bases from V and 3 from J; bases not matched to a gene: 8. The CDR3 is made up of 15 amino acids. The CDR3 region is CASSSGGGLKETQYF. The CDR3 DNA reads as TGTGCCAGCAGTTCCGGCGGGGGACTAAAAGAGACCCAGTACTTC.

The chain couples TRBV7-8 to TRBJ1-5; unclear D gene. Trimming removed 5 bases from V and 0 bases from J, with 5 bases in between. Per the germline V gene, CDR1 is SGHVS and CDR2 is FQNEAQ. The CDR3 sequence is 13 residues long. CDR3 protein: CASSTYSNQPQHF. CDR3 nucleotides: TGTGCCAGCAGCACCTATAGCAATCAGCCCCAGCATTTT.

This rearrangement joins TRBV29-1 to TRBJ2-3; a possible D gene is TRBD1 (6 bases). The CDR3 covers 13 residues. The germline gives CDR1 SQVTM, CDR2 ANQGSEA. V was trimmed by 7 bases and J by 3 bases, leaving 14 bases between them. The CDR3 sequence is CSGLQGGTDTQYF. In DNA, the CDR3 is TGCAGCGGGCTACAGGGTGGTACAGATACGCAGTATTTT.

J is TRBJ2-3 and V is TRBV28; TRBD2 agrees at 8 bases. This CDR3 is 16 amino acids long. Per the germline V gene, CDR1 is MDHEN and CDR2 is SYDVKM. Losses at the gene ends were 4 bases for V and 2 bases for J; bases not matched to a gene: 8. The CDR3 spells CASSSGGAYDTDTQYF. The CDR3 DNA follows: TGTGCCAGCAGTTCCGGGGGGGCATATGACACAGATACGCAGTATTTT.

V gene TRBV6-2 or TRBV6-3 combines with J gene TRBJ2-1; 9 bases agree with TRBD2. The CDR3 is 19 amino acids. With V trimmed by 2 bases and J by 7 bases, 18 bases remained unmatched. Germline assignment: CDR1 MNHEY and CDR2 SVGEGT. The chain's CDR3 is CASSYQFLAGAFSWNEQFF. In nucleotides, the CDR3 is TGTGCCAGCAGTTACCAGTTTTTAGCGGGGGCGTTTAGCTGGAATGAGCAGTTCTTC.

The chain carries TRBV19 and TRBJ2-7, with a weak D call TRBD2 (6 bases). CDR1 is LNHDA and CDR2 is SQIVND in the germline V gene (reference sequence). This CDR3 has 12 amino acids. V was cut by 7 bases and J by 3 bases, with 10 bases left in between. This chain's CDR3 is CASTQGGYEQYF. The CDR3 nucleotides are TGTGCCAGTACCCAGGGAGGCTACGAGCAGTACTTC.

This chain joins TRBV5-1 and TRBJ2-7, with D perhaps TRBD1 (6 bases). The germline V gene encodes CDR1 SGHRS and CDR2 YFSETQ. V lost 2 bases and J 3 bases, leaving 15 bases between the germline ends. The length of the CDR3 is 15 residues. CDR3: CASSFAGTTIYEQYF. Here the CDR3 DNA reads TGCGCCAGCAGCTTTGCCGGGACAACCATCTACGAGCAGTACTTC.